This T cell receptor beta chain was sequenced in a study of neurological immune-mediated disorders. The CDR3 has 13 residues. Germline CDR1 reads DFQATT; CDR2 reads SNEGSKA (reference sequence). Trimming shortened V by 3 bases and J by 6 bases, and 12 bases separated the two germline ends. This clonotype was seen ten or more times. Each TCR transcript was tagged with a 10-nucleotide random UMI during 5'RACE. Over 170 million TCR-beta sequences (from 15-18 subjects) were yielded by each sequencing run. TCRdb re-called the 5' RACE reads with MiXCR, one entry per CDR3 protein. Here the sample spans 55,000 to 75,000 distinct CDR3 sequences, 10% to 15% being singletons. A total of 2 million PBMCs stored at -80 degrees C provided the unsorted libraries.

The sample comprised PBMCs. The chain recombines TRBV20-1 with TRBJ2-1; D is perhaps TRBD1 (5 bases). This TCR derives from an older woman with HTLV-1-associated myelopathy (HAM/TSP). The CDR3 region has the DNA TGCAGTGCTAGTAAGGGGAACACCAATGAGCAGTTCTTC. Amino acids: CSASKGNTNEQFF.